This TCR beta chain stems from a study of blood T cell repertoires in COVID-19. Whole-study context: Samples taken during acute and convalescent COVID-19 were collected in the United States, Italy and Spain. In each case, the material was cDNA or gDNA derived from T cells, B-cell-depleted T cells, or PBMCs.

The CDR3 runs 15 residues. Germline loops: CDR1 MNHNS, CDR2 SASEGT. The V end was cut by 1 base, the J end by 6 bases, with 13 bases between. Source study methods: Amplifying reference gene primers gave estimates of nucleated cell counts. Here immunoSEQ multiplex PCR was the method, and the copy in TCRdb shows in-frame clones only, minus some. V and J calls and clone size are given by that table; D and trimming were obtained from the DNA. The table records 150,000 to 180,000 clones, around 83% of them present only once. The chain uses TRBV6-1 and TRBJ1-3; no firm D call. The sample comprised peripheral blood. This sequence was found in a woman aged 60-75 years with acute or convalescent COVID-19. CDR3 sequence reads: CASSEGTARENTIYF. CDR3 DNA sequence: TGTGCCAGCAGTGAAGGGACGGCGCGGGAAAACACCATATATTTT.